The next 21 T cell receptor beta chains were all read from a single sample in a study of beta chain features in type 1 diabetes. Sequenced material consisted of expressed TCRB transcripts (all of the isolated RNA was reverse transcribed). Clones were sequenced by immunoSEQ multiplex PCR, and TCRdb holds only the in-frame ones, with some missing. The repertoire has roughly 290,000 clones, under 8.5% of them found once; the top ten carry under 1.3%. Source material: central memory CD4+ T cells from blood. The receptor set was obtained from a woman aged 18-29 years in good health.

The rearrangement uses TRBV11-3 and TRBJ1-2; no reliable D call. Trimming cost V 3 bases and J 0 bases, with 11 bases left between them. The CDR3 totals 15 residues. Germline CDR1 is SGHNT and CDR2 is YENEEA. CDR3 in amino acids: CASSLERPANYGYTF. In nucleotides, the CDR3 is TGTGCCAGCAGCTTGGAGCGTCCAGCTAACTATGGCTACACCTTC.

This clone was seen only a few times. The gene calls are TRBV7-2 and TRBJ1-2, with TRBD1 matching over 8 bases. Germline V gene sequence: CDR1 SGHTA, CDR2 FQGNSA. Germline trimming cut 5 bases from V and 1 base from J; bases unmatched to any gene: 3. The CDR3 is 14 residues long. CDR3 nucleotides: TGTGCCAGCAGCCGGGACAGGCATAACTATGGCTACACCTTC. Residues: CASSRDRHNYGYTF.

This clone came up a few times. This sequence joins TRBV27 and TRBJ1-1; the D is unclear. Germline V gene lookup returns CDR1 MNHEY and CDR2 SMNVEV (reference sequence). With 6 bases removed from V and 5 bases from J, the gap between germline ends came to 19 bases. CDR3 size: 15 residues. The CDR3 loop is CASSQSPRGWTEAFF. The CDR3 bases are TGTGCCAGCAGCCAGTCTCCACGAGGATGGACTGAAGCTTTCTTT.

In this sample, this clone turned up a few times. One base away lies a much larger clone, so this may be a sequencing read error. The same CDR3 can be traced to other DNA sequences in this sample. The chain has TRBV7-2 and TRBJ2-5; D gene ambiguous. CDR1 is SGHTA, CDR2 FQGNSA, per germline. The CDR3 contains 11 residues. With 4 bases removed from V and 0 bases from J, the gap between germline ends came to 0 bases. The CDR3 coding sequence is TGTGCCAGCAGCTACCAAGAGACCCAGTACTTC. This sequence encodes CASSYQETQYF.

This clone was counted between two and nine times. The chain employs TRBV14 and TRBJ1-1, with 8 bases that match TRBD1. This CDR3 comprises 19 residues. V shed 2 bases, J shed 0 bases, and the junction held 14 bases outside the gene matches. From germline, CDR1 is SGHDN and CDR2 FVKESK. The CDR3 spells CASSQRPARTGSMNTEAFF. The CDR3 coding sequence is TGTGCCAGCAGCCAAAGACCAGCCCGGACAGGGTCAATGAACACTGAAGCTTTCTTT.

This clone was counted only a few times. This chain connects TRBV30 to TRBJ2-1; D gene unclear. Trimming removed 2 bases from V and 6 bases from J, with 8 bases in between. The CDR3 totals 12 residues. The V gene's germline CDR1 is GTSNPN and CDR2 SVGIG (reference sequence). This chain's CDR3 is CAWSRKINEQFF. CDR3 nucleotides: TGTGCCTGGAGTAGGAAGATCAATGAGCAGTTCTTC. Variable domain in full (rest from reference TRBV30 and TRBJ2-1): SQTIHQWPATLVQPVGSPLSLECTVEGTSNPNLYWYRQAAGRGLQLLFYSVGIGQISSEVPQNLSASRPQDRQFILSSKKLLLSDSGFYLCAWSRKINEQFFGPGTRLTVL.

The chain employs TRBV29-1 and TRBJ2-3; D is perhaps TRBD1 or TRBD2 (5 bases each). V lost 5 bases to trimming and J lost 8 bases, with 29 bases between them. Germline V lookup: CDR1 SQVTM, CDR2 ANQGSEA. The CDR3 has 17 amino acids. CDR3: CSVSLGYASGGSGTQYF. In DNA, the CDR3 is TGCAGCGTTTCACTCGGGTACGCGAGTGGGGGATCTGGTACGCAGTATTTT.

This clone was seen more than once but under ten times. This chain joins TRBV4-3 and TRBJ2-3; 16 nucleotides line up with TRBD2. This CDR3 has 18 residues. CDR1 and CDR2 (germline): LGHNA, YSLEER. J lost 3 bases, V lost 0 bases, and 3 bases had no gene match. The CDR3 is CASSQDLGLAGGTDTQYF. The CDR3 coding sequence is TGCGCCAGCAGCCAAGATCTGGGACTAGCGGGAGGGACAGATACGCAGTATTTT.

This sequence joins TRBV28 and TRBJ1-3; 7 bases match TRBD1. CDR3 length: 15 amino acids. The V gene's germline CDR1 is MDHEN and CDR2 SYDVKM. V trimming: 5 bases; J trimming: 4 bases; junction bases outside the gene matches: 8. The DNA for the CDR3 is TGTGCCAGCAGTCCCGCAGGGGGAGGAGGAAACACCATATATTTT. This sequence encodes CASSPAGGGGNTIYF.

The gene calls are TRBV27 and TRBJ2-2; no clear D. The V and J ends lost 0 bases and 7 bases respectively, with 12 bases between them. This CDR3 contains 15 residues. CDR1 is MNHEY, CDR2 SMNVEV, per germline (reference sequence). The CDR3 DNA follows: TGTGCCAGCAGTTTATCGAGTCAGGTTTACGGGGAGCTGTTTTTT. Translated: CASSLSSQVYGELFF.

This rearrangement joins TRBV18 to TRBJ1-4, with 8 positions matching TRBD1. After removal of 4 bases from V and 3 bases from J, the junction contained 4 bases not matched to a gene. Germline CDR1 reads KGHSH; CDR2 reads LQKENI. The CDR3 runs 15 residues. In nucleotides, the CDR3 is TGTGCCAGCTCACTCACAGGGGGAGCTAATGAAAAACTGTTTTTT. Its translation: CASSLTGGANEKLFF.

This clone was detected a few times. This chain uses TRBV7-3 with TRBJ1-3; no reliable D call. V lost 2 bases to trimming and J lost 0 bases, with 11 bases between them. Germline V gene sequence: CDR1 SGHTA, CDR2 FQGTGA. This CDR3 contains 16 residues. The DNA for the CDR3 is TGTGCCAGCAGCTTAGGCCCTCCCGGCTCTGGAAACACCATATATTTT. Translated: CASSLGPPGSGNTIYF.

This clone was picked up a small number of times. This chain links TRBV27 with TRBJ1-5; tentatively, D is TRBD1 (5 bases). V gave up 5 bases and J gave up 2 bases, with 13 bases separating them. CDR3 size: 15 residues. The germline gives CDR1 MNHEY, CDR2 SMNVEV (reference sequence). DNA for the CDR3: TGTGCCAGCAGTCCGGACAATCGGGGCAATCAGCCCCAGCATTTT. Amino acid sequence: CASSPDNRGNQPQHF.

The chain is built from TRBV19 and TRBJ1-2; the D is unclear. Per the germline V gene, CDR1 is LNHDA and CDR2 is SQIVND (reference sequence). This CDR3 region has 15 residues. V shed 3 bases and J shed 4 bases, with 15 bases lying between them. CDR3 coding DNA: TGTGCCAGTAGTATGCCCGGTGAGGGTCGCTATGGCTACACCTTC. It translates to CASSMPGEGRYGYTF.

Points on this clone: One junction end disagrees with the germline gene, perhaps due to a read error. Here the CDR3 reads CASSPAPGDTQFF. DNA for the CDR3: TGTGCCAGCAGCCCTGCCCCCGGCGATACGCAGTTTTTT. This sequence joins TRBV7-6 and TRBJ2-3; D unresolved. The CDR3 has 13 residues. Germline V lookup: CDR1 SGHVS, CDR2 FNYEAQ. Full variable domain (remainder filled in from reference TRBV7-6 and TRBJ2-3): GAGVSQSPRYKVTKRGQDVALRCDPISGHVSLYWYRQALGQGPEFLTYFNYEAQQDKSGLPNDRFSAERPEGSISTLTIQRTEQRDSAMYRCASSPAPGDTQFFGPGTRLTVL.

This chain uses TRBV19 with TRBJ2-7; 8 bases align to TRBD2. The length of the CDR3 is 15 residues. Germline CDR1 reads LNHDA; CDR2 reads SQIVND (reference sequence). J was trimmed by 2 bases and V by 7 bases; bases with no gene match: 10. The DNA of the CDR3 is TGTGCCAGTACCCGGGAGGGCGAAATGGCCTACGAGCAGTACTTC. As protein: CASTREGEMAYEQYF.

This clone turned up a few times. The chain couples TRBV4-3 to TRBJ1-6; D ambiguous. Trimming shortened V by 8 bases and J by 0 bases, and 14 bases separated the two germline ends. The CDR3 covers 16 residues. Germline V lookup: CDR1 LGHNA, CDR2 YSLEER. The CDR3 nucleotides are TGCGCCAGCCTTGAGTCGAGTAGCTCCTATAATTCACCCCTCCACTTT. Protein: CASLESSSSYNSPLHF.

This clone has a handful of counts. The V call is TRBV10-3, the J call TRBJ1-5, with 11 positions matching TRBD1. There are 15 residues in the CDR3. V was clipped by 1 base and J by 11 bases; unmatched bases: 7. Germline V gene lookup returns CDR1 ENHRY and CDR2 SYGVKD. The CDR3 bases are TGTGCCATCAGTGAGTTCGGACAGGGGGCCTCAGCCCAGCATTTT. As protein: CAISEFGQGASAQHF.

Ten or more counts support this clone. This sequence joins TRBV27 and TRBJ2-7; D is unclear. The V end was cut by 5 bases, the J end by 4 bases, with 12 bases between. CDR1 is MNHEY, CDR2 SMNVEV, per germline (reference sequence). This CDR3 region has 13 residues. In DNA form, the CDR3 reads TGTGCCAGCAGTCCACGGGCCGGATACGAGCAGTACGTC. This sequence encodes CASSPRAGYEQYV.

The V gene is TRBV11-3, the J gene TRBJ2-3; D gene ambiguous. V dropped 1 base and J dropped 0 bases, with 11 bases sitting between them. The CDR3 has 16 residues. Germline CDR1 SGHNT, CDR2 YENEEA. This CDR3 is CASSLGFEVSTDTQYF. DNA for the CDR3: TGTGCCAGCAGCTTAGGGTTCGAGGTTAGCACAGATACGCAGTATTTT.

In its sample, this clone was seen a few times. The chain carries TRBV18 and TRBJ2-5, with D perhaps matching TRBD1 or TRBD2 (5 bases each). Germline V gene sequence: CDR1 KGHSH, CDR2 LQKENI. V was trimmed by 0 bases and J by 4 bases, leaving 6 bases between them. The CDR3 loop spans 13 amino acids. The CDR3 bases are TGTGCCAGCTCACCACCGGGGGTAGAGACCCAGTACTTC. It yields the protein CASSPPGVETQYF. Full variable domain (missing parts from reference TRBV18 and TRBJ2-5): NAGVMQNPRHLVRRRGQEARLRCSPMKGHSHVYWYRQLPEEGLKFMVYLQKENIIDESGMPKERFSAEFPKEGPSILRIQQVVRGDSAAYFCASSPPGVETQYFGPGTRLLVL.